Shown below are 5 T cell receptor beta chains from a single sample sequenced in a study of radiation and T cells in renal cell carcinoma. This table comes from immunoSEQ multiplex PCR, and its TCRdb copy is limited to in-frame clones, with some not included. The sample lists roughly 170,000 clones, about 87% seen once, with roughly 12% in the top ten. Time point given: blood 4 weeks post-SBRT, at nephrectomy. Treatment noted: 15 Gy SBRT to primary tumor, nephrectomy 4 weeks later. The material was blood, obtained from a patient whose treatment included radiotherapy and nephrectomy. All receptors come from a woman aged 45-59 years with renal cell carcinoma.

The chain recombines TRBV5-1 with TRBJ1-6; weak D call: TRBD1 (5 bases). CDR3 length: 13 amino acids. V shed 5 bases and J shed 10 bases, with 13 bases lying between them. CDR1 is SGHRS, CDR2 YFSETQ, per germline. CDR3 amino acids: CASRRGDQSPLHF. For the CDR3, the DNA is TGCGCCAGCAGACGGGGGGACCAATCACCCCTCCACTTT.

This chain joins TRBV14 and TRBJ2-5, with D maybe TRBD1 (7 bases). CDR3 size: 15 residues. Trimming shortened V by 2 bases and J by 5 bases, and 15 bases separated the two germline ends. Germline V lookup: CDR1 SGHDN, CDR2 FVKESK. CDR3 nucleotides: TGTGCCAGCAGCCAAACAGGGGCGCGGGGTGAGACCCAGTACTTC. This gives the protein CASSQTGARGETQYF.

The chain joins TRBV6-5 to TRBJ2-7; D is perhaps TRBD2 (6 bases). The V gene's germline CDR1 is MNHEY and CDR2 SVGAGI. V lost 0 bases and J 2 bases, leaving 14 bases between the germline ends. The CDR3 extends over 16 amino acids. The CDR3, as DNA: TGTGCCAGCAGTTACTCGGGAGGTGTTCAGCCCTACGAGCAGTACTTC. Residues: CASSYSGGVQPYEQYF.

The V gene is TRBV7-9, the J gene TRBJ1-3; 8 nucleotides match TRBD1. The CDR3 extends over 16 amino acids. Germline V CDR1 and CDR2: SEHNR, FQNEAQ (reference sequence). The V segment lost 3 bases and the J segment 2 bases; nucleotides outside the gene matches: 6. Written as DNA, the CDR3 is TGTGCCAGCAGCTTCCGCCCGGACAGGGCTGGAAACACCATATATTTT. It encodes CASSFRPDRAGNTIYF.

The chain links TRBV7-9 to TRBJ1-1; D remains unclear. Trimming shortened V by 5 bases and J by 4 bases, and 14 bases separated the two germline ends. CDR3 length equals 14 residues. CDR1 and CDR2 (germline): SEHNR, FQNEAQ (reference sequence). The CDR3 coding sequence is TGTGCCAGCAGCCCCACCCCCCCGAGCACTGAAGCTTTCTTT. Translating gives CASSPTPPSTEAFF.